Given below is one T cell receptor beta chain in context. The record originates from a study of OX40 agonist ivuxolimab in advanced cancers. The V and J ends lost 7 bases and 1 base respectively, with 8 bases between them. In germline, CDR1 is ENHRY, CDR2 SYGVKD. This CDR3 is 13 amino acids long. Here immunoSEQ multiplex PCR was the method, and the copy in TCRdb shows in-frame clones only, minus some. The repertoire holds around 86,000 clones, with about 89% as singletons. Autoimmune disease history or systemic immunosuppression barred patients. The chain joins TRBV10-3 to TRBJ2-1; no firm D call. Sequenced material: CD4+ or CD8+ T cells sorted from blood, taken in a trial of the OX40 agonist ivuxolimab. This receptor was identified in an adult with an advanced solid tumor such as melanoma, head and neck, liver or kidney cancer. The CDR3 DNA reads as TGTGCCATCAATCCAGGATCCTACAATGAGCAGTTCTTC. It encodes CAINPGSYNEQFF.